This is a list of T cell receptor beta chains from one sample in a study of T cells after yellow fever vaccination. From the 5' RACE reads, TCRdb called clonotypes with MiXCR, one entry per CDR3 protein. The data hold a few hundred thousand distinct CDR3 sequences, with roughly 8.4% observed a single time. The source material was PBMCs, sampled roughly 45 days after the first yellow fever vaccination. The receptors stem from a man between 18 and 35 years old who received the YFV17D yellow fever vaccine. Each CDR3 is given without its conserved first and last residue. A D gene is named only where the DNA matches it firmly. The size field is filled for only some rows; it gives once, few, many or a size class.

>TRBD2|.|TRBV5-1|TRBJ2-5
ASSVGPGLGATGTQY
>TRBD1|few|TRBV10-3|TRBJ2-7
AITQGGPSSYEQY
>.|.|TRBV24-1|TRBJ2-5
ATSEGGTQY
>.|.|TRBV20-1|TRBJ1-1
SARDTRDTTEAF
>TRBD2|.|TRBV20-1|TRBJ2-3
SAPLAGGLDTQY
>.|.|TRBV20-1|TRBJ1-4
SARDAGTGKLF
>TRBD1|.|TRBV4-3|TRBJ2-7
ASSRDRGPYEQY
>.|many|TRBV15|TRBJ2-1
ATSRSNRGGNEQF
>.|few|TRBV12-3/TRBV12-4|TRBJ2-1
ASSFLGGLNEQF
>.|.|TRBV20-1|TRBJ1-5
SASLSGGGNQPQH
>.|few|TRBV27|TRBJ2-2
ASSLSMGTTGELF
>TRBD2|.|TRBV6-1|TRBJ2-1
ASSTSGVNNEQF
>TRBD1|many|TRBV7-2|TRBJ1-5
ASSRTGGYSNQPQH
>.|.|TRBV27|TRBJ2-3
ASSSLGVLRAPSTDTQY
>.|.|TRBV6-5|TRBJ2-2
ASSFRTANTGELF
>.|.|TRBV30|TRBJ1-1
ACCQNTEAF
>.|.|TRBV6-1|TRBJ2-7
ASRSHGTESSYEQY
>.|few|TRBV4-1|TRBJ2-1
ASSQGTGTDEQF
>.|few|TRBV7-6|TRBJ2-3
ASSPGEGGDLKQY
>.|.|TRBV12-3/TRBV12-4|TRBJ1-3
ASSLSGSRNTIY
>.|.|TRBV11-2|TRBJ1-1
ASSREVNTEAF
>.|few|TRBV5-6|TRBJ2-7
ASSSSGPTYIYEQY
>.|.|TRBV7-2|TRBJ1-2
ASSSLDGYGYT
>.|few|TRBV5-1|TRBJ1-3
ASKTGVSGNTIY
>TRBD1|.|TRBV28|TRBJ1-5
ASKLGGVGNQPQH
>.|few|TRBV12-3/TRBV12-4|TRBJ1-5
ASTTSDQPQH
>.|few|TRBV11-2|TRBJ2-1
ASSFGFSAPGQF
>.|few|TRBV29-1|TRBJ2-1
SVTRAGHSYNEQF
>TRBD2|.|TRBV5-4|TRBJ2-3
ASSLGLAGEDTQY
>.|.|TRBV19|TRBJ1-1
ASRDGGAFEAF
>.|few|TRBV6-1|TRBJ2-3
ASNPLLTGTQTQY
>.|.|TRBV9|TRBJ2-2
ASSPQGGTTGELF
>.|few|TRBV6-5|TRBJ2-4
ASSYYADGRIQY
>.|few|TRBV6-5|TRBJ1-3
ASSSSSSGNTIY
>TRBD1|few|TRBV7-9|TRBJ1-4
ASSYPGQANEKLF
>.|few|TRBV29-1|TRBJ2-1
SVGTYNEQF
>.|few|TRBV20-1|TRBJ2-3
SAFVPSRRDTQY